The entry below gives a single T cell receptor (beta chain) sequence along with its context. This sample was taken from a study of shared clonotypes between healthy human individuals. Some clones are missing from TCRdb's copy, which holds only in-frame ones; the method was immunoSEQ multiplex PCR. The sample yields a few million clones, approximately 95% seen once. V was pared by 7 bases and J by 5 bases, with 2 bases of the junction left unmatched. Germline CDR1 and CDR2: SQVTM and ANQGSEA. The CDR3 runs 11 residues. Sequenced material: naive CD4+ T cells from PBMCs. Subset: CD45RA+ positively selected. This clonotype was sampled from a man between 18 and 29 years old in good health. Some clones in this sample may be carry-over from other donors' samples. The chain is built from TRBV29-1 and TRBJ2-7; 10 nucleotides match TRBD1. CDR3 in amino acids: CSAGTGDEQYF. DNA for the CDR3: TGCAGCGCCGGGACAGGGGACGAGCAGTACTTC.